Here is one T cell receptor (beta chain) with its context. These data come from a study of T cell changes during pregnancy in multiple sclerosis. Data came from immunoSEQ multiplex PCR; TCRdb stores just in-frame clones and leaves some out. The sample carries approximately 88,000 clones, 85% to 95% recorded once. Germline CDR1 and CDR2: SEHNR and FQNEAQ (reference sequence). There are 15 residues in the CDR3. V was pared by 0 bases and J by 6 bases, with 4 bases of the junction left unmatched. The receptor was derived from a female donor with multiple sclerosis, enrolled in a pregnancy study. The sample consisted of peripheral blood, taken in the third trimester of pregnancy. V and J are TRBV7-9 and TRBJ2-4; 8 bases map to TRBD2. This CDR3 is CASSLAGRGGNIQYF. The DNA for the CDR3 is TGTGCCAGCAGCTTAGCCGGGAGGGGAGGAAACATTCAGTACTTC.